This T cell receptor (beta chain) stems from a study of blood T cell repertoires in COVID-19. Trimming stripped 6 bases from V and 5 bases from J, with 14 bases between. In germline, CDR1 is MNHEY, CDR2 SVGAGI. The CDR3 runs to 14 residues. This clone was counted a single time. Here immunoSEQ multiplex PCR was the method, and the copy in TCRdb shows in-frame clones only, minus some. Seen here are 120,000 to 150,000 clones, 70% to 90% observed once, and the top ten hold about 5%. This TCR was recovered from a woman aged 45 to 65 with acute or convalescent COVID-19. The sequenced sample was peripheral blood. The rearrangement links TRBV6-5 to TRBJ2-1, with D perhaps matching TRBD2 (6 bases). CDR3: CASRMGLQDNEQFF. CDR3 nucleotide sequence: TGTGCCAGCAGGATGGGACTTCAAGACAATGAGCAGTTCTTC.